This passage covers 2 T cell receptor beta chains from one sample sequenced in a study of shared clonotypes between healthy human individuals. Assay used: immunoSEQ multiplex PCR; TCRdb lists only in-frame clones, some missing. Of 730,000 or so clones in the sample, about three quarters were seen once. The sequenced sample was memory CD4+ T cells sorted from blood. The sample's subset: CD45RA-negative fraction. The receptors come from a woman aged 30 to 39 in good health.

The chain has TRBV28 and TRBJ2-5; 7 bases match TRBD2. CDR1 is MDHEN and CDR2 is SYDVKM in the germline V gene. V shed 5 bases, J shed 6 bases, and the junction held 12 bases outside the gene matches. The CDR3 loop spans 15 amino acids. The CDR3 region has the DNA TGTGCCAGCAGTCCCCCCGGAGCGGGAATGAAGACCCAGTACTTC. This codes for CASSPPGAGMKTQYF.

The rearrangement uses TRBV19 and TRBJ1-5; 7 nucleotides align to TRBD1. The length of the CDR3 is 13 residues. Germline CDR1 is LNHDA and CDR2 is SQIVND (reference sequence). Unmatched junction bases numbered 4, after V lost 6 bases and J lost 5 bases. CDR3 DNA sequence: TGTGCCAGTAGAGTCACAGGGGATCAGCCCCAGCATTTT. This sequence encodes CASRVTGDQPQHF.